The T cell receptor beta chain described here comes from a study of blood T cell repertoires in COVID-19. In the study overall: Sites across the United States, Italy and Spain contributed samples from acute and convalescent COVID-19. PBMCs, B-cell-depleted T cells, or T cells were the source of the cDNA or gDNA that made up the material.

Under the authors' procedure: Amplified reference gene primers provided the basis for estimating nucleated cell counts. TCRdb keeps only in-frame clones here, not all; method: immunoSEQ multiplex PCR. That table is the source of V, J and clone size, and D and trimming were worked out from the DNA. This table has hundreds of thousands of clones, 86% appearing once. V lost 7 bases and J lost 7; bases outside the gene matches: 10. The CDR3 covers 15 residues. Germline CDR1 SEHNR, CDR2 FQNEAQ (reference sequence). The receptor was isolated from a woman in her twenties or thirties with active or convalescent COVID-19. The chain joins TRBV7-9 to TRBJ1-6; 7 bases are a match to TRBD1. Sequenced: peripheral blood. The CDR3 nucleotides are TGTGCCAGCACCCAGACCGGGACAGCGAATTCACCCCTCCACTTT. Its protein product is CASTQTGTANSPLHF. Complete variable domain (other parts from reference TRBV7-9 and TRBJ1-6): DTGVSQNPRHKITKRGQNVTFRCDPISEHNRLYWYRQTLGQGPEFLTYFQNEAQLEKSRLLSDRFSAERPKGSFSTLEIQRTEQGDSAMYLCASTQTGTANSPLHFGNGTRLTVT.